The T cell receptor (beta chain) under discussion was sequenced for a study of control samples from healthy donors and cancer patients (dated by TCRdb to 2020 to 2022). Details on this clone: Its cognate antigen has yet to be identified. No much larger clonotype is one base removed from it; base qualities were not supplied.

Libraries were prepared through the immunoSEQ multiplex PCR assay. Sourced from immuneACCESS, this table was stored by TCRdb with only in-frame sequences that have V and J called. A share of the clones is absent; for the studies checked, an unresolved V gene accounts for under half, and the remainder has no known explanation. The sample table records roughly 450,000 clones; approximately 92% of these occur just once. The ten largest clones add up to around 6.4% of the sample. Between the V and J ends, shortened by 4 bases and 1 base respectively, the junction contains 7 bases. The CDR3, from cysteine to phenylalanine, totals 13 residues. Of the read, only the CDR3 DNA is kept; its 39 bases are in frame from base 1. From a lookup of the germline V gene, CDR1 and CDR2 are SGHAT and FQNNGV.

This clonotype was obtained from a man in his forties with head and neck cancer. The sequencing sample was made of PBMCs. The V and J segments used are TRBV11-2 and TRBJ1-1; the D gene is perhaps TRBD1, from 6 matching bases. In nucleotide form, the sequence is TGTGCCAGCAGCTCGGGACAGAACACTGAAGCTTTCTTT. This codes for CASSSGQNTEAFF.